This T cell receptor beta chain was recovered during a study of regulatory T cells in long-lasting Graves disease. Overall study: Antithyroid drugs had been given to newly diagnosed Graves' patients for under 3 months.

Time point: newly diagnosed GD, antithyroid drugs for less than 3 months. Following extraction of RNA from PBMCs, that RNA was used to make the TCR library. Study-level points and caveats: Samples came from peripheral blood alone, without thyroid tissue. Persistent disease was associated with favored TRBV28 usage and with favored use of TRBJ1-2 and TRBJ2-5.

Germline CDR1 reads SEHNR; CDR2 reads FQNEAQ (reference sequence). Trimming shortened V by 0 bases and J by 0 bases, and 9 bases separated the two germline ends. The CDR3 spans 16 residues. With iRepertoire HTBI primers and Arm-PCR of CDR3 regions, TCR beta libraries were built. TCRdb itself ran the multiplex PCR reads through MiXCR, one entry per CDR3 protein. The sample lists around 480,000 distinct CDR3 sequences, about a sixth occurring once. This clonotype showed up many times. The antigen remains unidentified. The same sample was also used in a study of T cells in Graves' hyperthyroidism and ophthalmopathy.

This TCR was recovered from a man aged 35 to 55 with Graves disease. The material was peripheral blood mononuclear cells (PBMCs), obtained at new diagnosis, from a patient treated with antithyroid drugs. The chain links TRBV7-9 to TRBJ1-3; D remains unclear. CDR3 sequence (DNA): TGTGCCAGCAGCTTAGCGCAGAAATTCTCTGGAAACACCATATATTTT. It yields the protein CASSLAQKFSGNTIYF.